This entry is about one T cell receptor (beta chain). This clonotype came up many times. No antigen is known for it. No qualities accompany the bases; no much larger clone lies one base away. This entry is derived from a study of early T cells in non-severe SARS-CoV-2 infection (dated by TCRdb to the early 2020s). Describing the broader study: Because TCR sequencing was done on bulk RNA from unsorted whole blood, the alpha and beta chains could not be paired. General findings and caveats noted by the study authors: Matching against VDJdb was skewed toward anti-spike CD8 responses, likely underestimated virus-specific expansions, and missed private and CD4 specificities.

This was a case-control study nested in a cohort of healthcare workers in London, UK, who had nasopharyngeal swab PCR tests and blood samples taken every week. Healthcare workers were enrolled in the week of the UK lockdown, from 23 to 31 March 2020, and were followed every week for up to 16 weeks. The CDR3 numbers 13 residues from cysteine through phenylalanine. CDR3 DNA only is kept here, 39 bases in frame from base 1. The germline ends are 6 bases apart after V is trimmed by 2 bases and J by 1 base. Per the germline V gene (reference sequence), SGHAT is the CDR1 and FQDESV is the CDR2. The library came from 5' RACE. Sequencing used a NextSeq 500. Unique molecular identifiers were attached to individual cDNA molecules in the TCR library protocol so that sequencing error and PCR bias could be corrected. Both TCR alpha and beta chains were sequenced, and tight co-correlation was observed between alpha and beta sequence abundances in each sample. The original pipeline was this. Decombinator V4 was used to perform V gene, J gene and CDR3 annotation of TCR sequences. Expanded TCRs were defined as changing significantly between any two time points under a Poisson model with p below 0.0001. TCR abundances were normalised to the total number of TCRs sequenced per sample and expressed as counts per million. TRAV1-2 paired with TRAJ12, TRAJ20 or TRAJ33 defined MAIT TCRs, while TRAV10 paired with TRAJ18 defined iNKT TCRs. A search of VDJdb, accessed on 1 November 2021, was run for TCRs annotated to CMV, EBV and SARS-CoV-2, with TCRs annotated for multiple antigens excluded. TCRdb cleaned the public reads at Q25 with fastp, built clones with MiXCR and kept in-frame beta chains. Every distinct CDR3 protein forms one entry, paired with its most common genes and DNA. These V and J calls are TCRdb output, not the study's own analysis. The sample yields approximately 69,000 distinct CDR3 sequences; about an eighth were counted once. The top ten clones comprise 5% to 8% of the sample.

The sequence is built from TRBV11-1 and TRBJ2-7; matching of 5 bases hints at TRBD1 as the D gene. Input material: whole blood. The source is an adult who was a healthcare worker with PCR-confirmed SARS-CoV-2 infection or an uninfected control (not recorded which). In nucleotides, the sequence is TGTGCCAGCAGCTTACAGGGTTCCTACGAGCAGTACTTC. The encoded protein is CASSLQGSYEQYF.